This entry lists 3 T cell receptor beta chains sequenced from one sample in a study of early stage breast cancer tumors. TCRdb's copy holds only in-frame clones and misses some; the assay was immunoSEQ multiplex PCR. The repertoire holds about 25,000 clones, 55% to 80% seen once, with 9.9% in the top ten. The material sequenced was breast tumor tissue. The receptors come from a person between 60 and 69 years old with breast cancer.

The rearrangement joins TRBV5-1 to TRBJ2-7; TRBD2 aligns across 9 bases. Germline V gene data show CDR1 as SGHRS and CDR2 as YFSETQ. This CDR3 has 18 residues. The ends lost 0 bases at V and 1 base at J; junction bases unmatched: 11. CDR3: CASSLGPSWSGRSYEQYF. The DNA of the CDR3 is TGCGCCAGCAGCTTGGGGCCTTCCTGGAGCGGGAGGTCCTACGAGCAGTACTTC.

V gene TRBV9 combines with J gene TRBJ2-2, with TRBD1 as a possible D gene (6 bases). Trimming cost V 0 bases and J 7 bases, with 19 bases left between them. The V gene's germline CDR1 is SGDLS and CDR2 YYNGEE. The CDR3 is made up of 17 amino acids. This CDR3 is CASSVAASRGIGGELFF. CDR3 in DNA: TGTGCCAGCAGCGTAGCTGCCTCCAGGGGCATCGGCGGGGAGCTGTTTTTT. The full variable domain, in which reference TRBV9 and TRBJ2-2 provide the parts outside the CDR3, is DSGVTQTPKHLITATGQRVTLRCSPRSGDLSVYWYQQSLDQGLQFLIQYYNGEERAKGNILERFSAQQFPDLHSELNLSSLELGDSALYFCASSVAASRGIGGELFFGEGSRLTVL.

The chain uses TRBV2 and TRBJ2-5, with 7 bases matching TRBD1. J was trimmed by 5 bases and V by 4 bases; bases with no gene match: 4. CDR1 SNHLY and CDR2 FYNNEI come from the germline V gene. The CDR3 is 13 amino acids. The DNA for the CDR3 is TGTGCCAGCAGTGCCGACAGGGTGGAGACCCAGTACTTC. It codes for CASSADRVETQYF.